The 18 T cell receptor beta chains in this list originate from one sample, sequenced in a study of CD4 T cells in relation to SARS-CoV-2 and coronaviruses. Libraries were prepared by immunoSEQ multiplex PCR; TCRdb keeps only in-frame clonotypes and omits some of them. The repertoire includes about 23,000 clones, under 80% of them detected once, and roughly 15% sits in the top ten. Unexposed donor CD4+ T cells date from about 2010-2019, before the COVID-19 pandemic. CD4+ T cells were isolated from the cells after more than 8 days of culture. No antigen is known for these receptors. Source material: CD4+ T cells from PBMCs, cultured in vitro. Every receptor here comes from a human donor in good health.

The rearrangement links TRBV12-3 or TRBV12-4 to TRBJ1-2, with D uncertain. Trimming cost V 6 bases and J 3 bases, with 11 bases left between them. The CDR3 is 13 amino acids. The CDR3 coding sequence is TGTGCCAGCAGCCGCGGAACAGACTATGGCTACACCTTC. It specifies CASSRGTDYGYTF.

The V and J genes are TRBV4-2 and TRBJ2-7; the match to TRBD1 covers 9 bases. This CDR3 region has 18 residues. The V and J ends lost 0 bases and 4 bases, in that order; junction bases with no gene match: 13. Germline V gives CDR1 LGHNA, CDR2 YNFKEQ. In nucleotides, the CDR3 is TGTGCCAGCAGCCAAGAATTAATTCGGGACAGGGTCCCTTACGAGCAGTACTTC. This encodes CASSQELIRDRVPYEQYF.

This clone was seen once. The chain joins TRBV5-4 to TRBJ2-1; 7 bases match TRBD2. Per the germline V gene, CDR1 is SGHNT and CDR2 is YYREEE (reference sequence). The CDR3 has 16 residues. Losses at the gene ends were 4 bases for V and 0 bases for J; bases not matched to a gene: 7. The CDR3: CASSLGGGSSYNEQFF. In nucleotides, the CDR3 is TGTGCCAGCAGCCTGGGAGGCGGGAGCTCCTACAATGAGCAGTTCTTC.

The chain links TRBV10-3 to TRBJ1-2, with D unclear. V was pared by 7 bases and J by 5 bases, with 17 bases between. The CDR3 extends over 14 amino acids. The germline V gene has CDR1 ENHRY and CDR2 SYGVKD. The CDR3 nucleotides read TGTGCCATCAAGGGTGGGTCTGGCAGTTATGGCTACACCTTC. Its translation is CAIKGGSGSYGYTF.

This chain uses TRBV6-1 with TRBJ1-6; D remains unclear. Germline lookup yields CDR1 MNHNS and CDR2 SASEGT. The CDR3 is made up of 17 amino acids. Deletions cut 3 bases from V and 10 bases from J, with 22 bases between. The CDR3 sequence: CASSDVLRKGKYSPLHF. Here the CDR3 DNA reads TGTGCCAGCAGTGATGTACTCAGGAAAGGGAAGTACTCACCCCTCCACTTT.

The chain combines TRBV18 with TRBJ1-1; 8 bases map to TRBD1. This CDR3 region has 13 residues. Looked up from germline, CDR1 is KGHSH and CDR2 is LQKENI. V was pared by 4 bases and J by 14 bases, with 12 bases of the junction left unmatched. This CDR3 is CASSQWQGAEMFF. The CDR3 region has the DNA TGTGCCAGCTCACAATGGCAGGGGGCTGAGATGTTCTTT. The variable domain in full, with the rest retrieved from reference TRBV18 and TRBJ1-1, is NAGVMQNPRHLVRRRGQEARLRCSPMKGHSHVYWYRQLPEEGLKFMVYLQKENIIDESGMPKERFSAEFPKEGPSILRIQQVVRGDSAAYFCASSQWQGAEMFFGQGTRLTVV.

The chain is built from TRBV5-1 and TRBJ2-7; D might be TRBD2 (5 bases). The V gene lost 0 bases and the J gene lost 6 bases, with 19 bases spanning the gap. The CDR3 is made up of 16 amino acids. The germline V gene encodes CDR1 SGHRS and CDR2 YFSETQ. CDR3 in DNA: TGCGCCAGCAGCTTGGCCGAGGCTTATTCCCGGGGCGAGCAGTACTTC. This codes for CASSLAEAYSRGEQYF.

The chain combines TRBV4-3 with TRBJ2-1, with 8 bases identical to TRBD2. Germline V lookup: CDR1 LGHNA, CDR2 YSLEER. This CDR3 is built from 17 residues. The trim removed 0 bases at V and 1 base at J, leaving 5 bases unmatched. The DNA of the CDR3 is TGCGCCAGCAGCCAAGATTACGGCGGGAGGTCCTACAATGAGCAGTTCTTC. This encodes CASSQDYGGRSYNEQFF.

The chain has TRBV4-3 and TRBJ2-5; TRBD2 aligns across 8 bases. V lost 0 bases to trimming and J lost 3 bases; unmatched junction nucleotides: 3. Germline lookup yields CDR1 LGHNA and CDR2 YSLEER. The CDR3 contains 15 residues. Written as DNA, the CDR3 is TGCGCCAGCAGCCAAGATTCGGGACTAGAAGAGACCCAGTACTTC. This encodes CASSQDSGLEETQYF.

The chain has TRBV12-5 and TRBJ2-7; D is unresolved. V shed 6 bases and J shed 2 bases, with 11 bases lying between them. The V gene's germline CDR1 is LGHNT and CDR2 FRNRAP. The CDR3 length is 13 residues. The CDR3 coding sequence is TGTGCTAGTGGCCTGGGAAATGCCTACGAGCAGTACTTC. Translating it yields CASGLGNAYEQYF.

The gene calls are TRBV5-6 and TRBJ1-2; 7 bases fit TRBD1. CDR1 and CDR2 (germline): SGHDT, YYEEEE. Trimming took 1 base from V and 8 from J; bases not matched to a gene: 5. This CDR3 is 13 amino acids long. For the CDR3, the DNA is TGTGCCAGCAGCTTGTTACAGGGGCAAGGCTACACCTTC. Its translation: CASSLLQGQGYTF.

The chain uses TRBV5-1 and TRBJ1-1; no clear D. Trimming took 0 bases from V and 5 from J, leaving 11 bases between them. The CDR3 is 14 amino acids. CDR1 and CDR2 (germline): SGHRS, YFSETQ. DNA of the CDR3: TGCGCCAGCAGCTTGGCCACGGGTTGGACTGAAGCTTTCTTT. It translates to CASSLATGWTEAFF.

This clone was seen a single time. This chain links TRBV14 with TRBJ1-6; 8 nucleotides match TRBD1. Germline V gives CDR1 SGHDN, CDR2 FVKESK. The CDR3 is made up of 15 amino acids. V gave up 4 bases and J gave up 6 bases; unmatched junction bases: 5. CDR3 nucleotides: TGTGCCAGCAGCCTCGAGGACAGGGCTAATTCACCCCTCCACTTT. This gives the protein CASSLEDRANSPLHF.

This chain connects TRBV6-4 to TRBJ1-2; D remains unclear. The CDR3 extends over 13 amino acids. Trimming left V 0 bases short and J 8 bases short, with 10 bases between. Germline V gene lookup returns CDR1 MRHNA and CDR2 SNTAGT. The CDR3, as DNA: TGTGCCAGCAGTGACTCTAGCGGCAGGGGCTACACCTTC. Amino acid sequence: CASSDSSGRGYTF.

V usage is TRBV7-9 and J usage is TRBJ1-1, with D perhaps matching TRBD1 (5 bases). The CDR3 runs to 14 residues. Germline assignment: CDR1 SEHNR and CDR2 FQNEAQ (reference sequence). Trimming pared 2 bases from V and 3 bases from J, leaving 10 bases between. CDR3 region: CASSLQGGDTEAFF. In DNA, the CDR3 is TGTGCCAGCAGCTTACAGGGAGGTGACACTGAAGCTTTCTTT.

The chain's CDR3 is CASSIRGRDTGELFF. CDR3 in DNA: TGTGCCAGTAGTATCAGGGGACGGGACACCGGGGAGCTGTTTTTT. V usage is TRBV19 and J usage is TRBJ2-2; possible D gene TRBD1, 6 bases. Trimming pared 3 bases from V and 3 bases from J, leaving 11 bases between. CDR1 LNHDA and CDR2 SQIVND come from the germline V gene (reference sequence). The CDR3 contains 15 residues.

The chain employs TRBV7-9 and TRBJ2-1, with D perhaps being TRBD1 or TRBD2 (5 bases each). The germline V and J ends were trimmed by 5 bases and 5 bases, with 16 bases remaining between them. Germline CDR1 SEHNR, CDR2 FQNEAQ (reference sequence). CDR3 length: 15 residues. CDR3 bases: TGTGCCAGCAGCCGGGACCCTACCGCTAACAATGAGCAGTTCTTC. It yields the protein CASSRDPTANNEQFF.

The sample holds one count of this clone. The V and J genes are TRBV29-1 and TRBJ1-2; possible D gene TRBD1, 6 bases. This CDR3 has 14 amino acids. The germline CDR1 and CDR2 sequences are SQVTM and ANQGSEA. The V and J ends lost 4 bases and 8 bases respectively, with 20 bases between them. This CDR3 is CSVVGGPSGTGYTF. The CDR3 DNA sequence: TGCAGCGTTGTCGGGGGGCCAAGCGGTACCGGCTACACCTTC.